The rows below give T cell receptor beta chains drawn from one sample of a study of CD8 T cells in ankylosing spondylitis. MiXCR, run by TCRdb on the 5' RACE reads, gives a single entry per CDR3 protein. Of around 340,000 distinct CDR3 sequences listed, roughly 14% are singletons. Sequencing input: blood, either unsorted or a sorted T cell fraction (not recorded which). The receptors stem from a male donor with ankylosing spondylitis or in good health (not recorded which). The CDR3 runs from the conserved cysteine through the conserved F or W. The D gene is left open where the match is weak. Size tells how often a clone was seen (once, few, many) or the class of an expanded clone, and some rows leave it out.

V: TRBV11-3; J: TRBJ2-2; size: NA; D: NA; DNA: TGTGCCAGCAGCACCCTCTCCAGGGGATACGCCGGGGAGCTGTTTTTT; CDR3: CASSTLSRGYAGELFF
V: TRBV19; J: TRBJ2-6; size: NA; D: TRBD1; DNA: TGTGCCAGTAGTATCCCAGGGACAGCCTCTGGGGCCAACGTCCTGACTTTC; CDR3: CASSIPGTASGANVLTF
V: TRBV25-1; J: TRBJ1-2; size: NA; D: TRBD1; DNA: TGTGCCAGCAGTGCGGACAGGGGGCTGAGGGGCTACACCTTC; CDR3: CASSADRGLRGYTF
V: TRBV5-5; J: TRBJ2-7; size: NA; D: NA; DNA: TGTGCCAGCAGCTCCGAGGCTAGGCAGTACTTC; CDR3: CASSSEARQYF
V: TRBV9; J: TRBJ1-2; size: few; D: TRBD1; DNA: TGTGCCAGCAGCTCTCGACAGGGGATAGGAGGCTACACCTTC; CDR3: CASSSRQGIGGYTF
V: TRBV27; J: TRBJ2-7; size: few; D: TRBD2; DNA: TGTGCCAGCAGCCGGACGGGACTAGCGGGTGGATACGAGCAGTACTTC; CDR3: CASSRTGLAGGYEQYF
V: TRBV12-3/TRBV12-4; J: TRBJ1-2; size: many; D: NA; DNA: TGTGCCAGCAGCCATACCGGGACACTGAACTATGGCTACACCTTC; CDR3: CASSHTGTLNYGYTF
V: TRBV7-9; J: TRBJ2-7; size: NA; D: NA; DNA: TGTGCCAGCAGCTTACTTAGGGGCGAGCAGTACTTC; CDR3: CASSLLRGEQYF
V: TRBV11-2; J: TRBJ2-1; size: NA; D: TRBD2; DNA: TGTGCCAGCAGCTTAGGCCCCGGGGGGGGATACAATGAGCAGTTCTTC; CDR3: CASSLGPGGGYNEQFF
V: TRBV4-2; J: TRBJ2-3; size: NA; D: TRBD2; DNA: TGTGCCAGCAGCCAGGCGACTAGCGGGGTGACAGATACGCAGTATTTT; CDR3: CASSQATSGVTDTQYF
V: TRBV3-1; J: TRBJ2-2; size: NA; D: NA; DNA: TGTGCCAGCAGCCCCGCCGGACAGTCGGCCGGGGAGCTGTTTTTT; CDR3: CASSPAGQSAGELFF
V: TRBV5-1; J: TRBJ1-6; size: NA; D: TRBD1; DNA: TGCGCCAGCAGCCTGGGGACAGGGCCTAATTCACCCCTCCACTTT; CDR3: CASSLGTGPNSPLHF
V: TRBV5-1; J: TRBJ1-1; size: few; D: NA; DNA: TGCGCCAGCAGCTTGGATCTGGGGGCGAGTACTGAAGCTTTCTTT; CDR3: CASSLDLGASTEAFF
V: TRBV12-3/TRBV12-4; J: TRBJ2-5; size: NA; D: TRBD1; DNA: TGTGCCAGCAGTCCATTTTTTACAGGGGGCCAAGAGACCCAGTACTTC; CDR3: CASSPFFTGGQETQYF
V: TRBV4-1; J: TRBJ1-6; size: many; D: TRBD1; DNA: TGCGCCAGCAGCCAGACAGGGCTGGGTAATTCACCCCTCCACTTT; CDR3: CASSQTGLGNSPLHF
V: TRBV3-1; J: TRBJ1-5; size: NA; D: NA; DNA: TGTGCCAGCAGCCAAGCCTCGGAGTATCAGCCCCAGCATTTT; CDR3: CASSQASEYQPQHF
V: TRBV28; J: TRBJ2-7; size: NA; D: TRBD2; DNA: TGTGCCAGCAGTTTAACCCTAGCGGGGTTGTCCTACGAGCAGTACTTC; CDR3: CASSLTLAGLSYEQYF
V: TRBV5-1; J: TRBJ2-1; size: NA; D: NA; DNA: TGCGCCAGCAGCCCCGCTACAGGCTTACCCTACAATGAGCAGTTCTTC; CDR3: CASSPATGLPYNEQFF
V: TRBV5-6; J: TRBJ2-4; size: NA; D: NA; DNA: TGTGCCAGCAGCTTAAGGGCAGCCAAAAACATTCAGTACTTC; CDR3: CASSLRAAKNIQYF
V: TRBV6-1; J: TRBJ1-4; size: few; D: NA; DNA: TGTGCCAGCGGGGTGGTAGGAGGGAAGGAAAAACTGTTTTTT; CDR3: CASGVVGGKEKLFF
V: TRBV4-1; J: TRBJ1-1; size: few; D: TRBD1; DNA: TGCGCCAGCAGCCATCAGGGACAGATGGCTGAAGCTTTCTTT; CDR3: CASSHQGQMAEAFF
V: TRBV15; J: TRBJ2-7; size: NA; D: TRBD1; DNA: TGTGCCACCAGCGATGGGACAGGGGGCAACTACGAGCAGTACTTC; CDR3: CATSDGTGGNYEQYF
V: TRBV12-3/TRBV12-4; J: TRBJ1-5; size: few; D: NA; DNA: TGTGCCAGCAGTTTAGGCCCGGCGGCATTAGGGCAGCCCCAGCATTTT; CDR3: CASSLGPAALGQPQHF
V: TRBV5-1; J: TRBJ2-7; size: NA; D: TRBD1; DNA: TGCGCCAGCAGCTGGGACAGGGAATTTGGGGAGCAGTACTTC; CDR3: CASSWDREFGEQYF
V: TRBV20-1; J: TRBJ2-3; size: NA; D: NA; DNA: TGCAGTGCTAGAGCTAGCGCGTCAGATACGCAGTATTTT; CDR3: CSARASASDTQYF
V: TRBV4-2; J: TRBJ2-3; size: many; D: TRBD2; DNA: TGTGCCAGCAGCCAAGAAAAGACTAGCATAACAGATACGCAGTATTTT; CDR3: CASSQEKTSITDTQYF
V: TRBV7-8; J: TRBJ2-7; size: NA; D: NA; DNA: TGTGCCAGCAGCTTGGGGGCAGTCTCCTACGAGCAGTACTTC; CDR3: CASSLGAVSYEQYF
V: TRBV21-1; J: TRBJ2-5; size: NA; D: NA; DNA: TGTGCCAGCAGCAAAGAGCTAGCGGGAGGGGAGACCCAGTACTTC; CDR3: CASSKELAGGETQYF
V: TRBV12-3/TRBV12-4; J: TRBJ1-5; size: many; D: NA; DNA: TGTGCCAGCAGTTTAGCCTCCGGGAGCAATAGCAATCAGCCCCAGCATTTT; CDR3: CASSLASGSNSNQPQHF
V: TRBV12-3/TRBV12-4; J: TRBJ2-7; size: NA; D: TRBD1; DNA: TGTGCCAGCAGCCCGAGACAGGGATTTCCCTACGAGCAGTACTTC; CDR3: CASSPRQGFPYEQYF
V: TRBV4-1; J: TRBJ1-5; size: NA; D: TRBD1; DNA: TGCGCCAGCAGCCCCGGGACAGGGAAACAGCCCCAGCATTTT; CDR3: CASSPGTGKQPQHF
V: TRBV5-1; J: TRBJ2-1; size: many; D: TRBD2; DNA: TGCGCCAGCAGCTTACCCGGACTAGCGGGGTACAATGAGCAGTTCTTC; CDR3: CASSLPGLAGYNEQFF